These 23 T cell receptor beta chains originate from one sample sequenced in a study of shared clonotypes between healthy human individuals. Naive CD8 cells, CD45RO-negative and positively selected for CCR7, excluded terminally differentiated effector memory CD45RA+ cells. Measured with immunoSEQ multiplex PCR; TCRdb has only the in-frame clones, and not every one. The profile shows fewer than 1 million clones, about 96% of them singletons. The sequenced sample consisted of naive CD8+ T cells sorted from blood. Receptor source: a man younger than 45 in good health.

The rearrangement joins TRBV2 to TRBJ2-1, with 8 bases identical to TRBD2. Germline V gene sequence: CDR1 SNHLY, CDR2 FYNNEI. Trimming took 11 bases from V and 7 from J; bases not matched to a gene: 10. CDR3 length equals 13 residues. The DNA of the CDR3 is TGTGCCGGAAAGCGGGAGTCCCATAATGAGCAGTTCTTC. This translates into CAGKRESHNEQFF.

The CDR3 DNA sequence: TGCGCCAGCAGCCAGACGTCGGGACAGAACTACGAGCAGTACTTC. It translates to CASSQTSGQNYEQYF. V usage is TRBV4-1 and J usage is TRBJ2-7, with TRBD1 matching over 7 bases. Looked up from germline, CDR1 is MGHRA and CDR2 is YSYEKL. The trim removed 3 bases at V and 3 bases at J, leaving 8 bases unmatched. The CDR3 totals 15 residues.

This chain links TRBV11-3 with TRBJ2-3; D perhaps matches TRBD2 (5 bases). Between the trimmed V and J ends, which lost 5 bases and 2 bases, there was a span of 11 bases. Germline CDR1 reads SGHNT; CDR2 reads YENEEA. CDR3 length: 14 amino acids. The CDR3 loop is CASSGAENTDTQYF. The DNA for the CDR3 is TGTGCCAGCAGCGGAGCGGAAAACACAGATACGCAGTATTTT.

The CDR3, as DNA: TGTGCCAGCAGCCAAGAAATCAAAAACATTCAGTACTTC. As protein: CASSQEIKNIQYF. The V gene is TRBV14, the J gene TRBJ2-4; D not certain. The CDR3 consists of 13 residues. Trimming took 0 bases from V and 3 from J, leaving 3 bases between them. Germline-derived CDR1 and CDR2 are SGHDN and FVKESK.

Written as DNA, the CDR3 is TGCGCCAGCAGCTTGGGCGGGGACGTTTCCGAGCAGTACTTC. This sequence encodes CASSLGGDVSEQYF. The chain has TRBV5-1 and TRBJ2-7, with a possible D match to TRBD2 (6 bases). The CDR3 is 14 amino acids. The germline gives CDR1 SGHRS, CDR2 YFSETQ. Trimming shortened V by 0 bases and J by 6 bases, and 13 bases separated the two germline ends.

The J gene is TRBJ2-1, the V gene TRBV4-3, with 8 bases fitting TRBD2. The CDR3 consists of 13 residues. V shed 8 bases, J shed 9 bases, and the junction held 9 bases outside the gene matches. CDR1 and CDR2 (germline): LGHNA, YSLEER. This chain's CDR3 is CASGEREMFEQFF. The CDR3 DNA follows: TGCGCCAGCGGGGAGCGGGAGATGTTTGAGCAGTTCTTC.

The chain is built from TRBV23-1 and TRBJ1-5, with TRBD1 matching 7 bases. Being an ORF, TRBV23-1 has a function that is uncertain. The CDR3 contains 16 residues. J lost 0 bases, V lost 7 bases, and 9 bases had no gene match. The CDR3 region is CASTPTGFFSNQPQHF. The CDR3 region has the DNA TGCGCCAGCACTCCGACAGGGTTTTTTAGCAATCAGCCCCAGCATTTT.

This chain uses TRBV28 with TRBJ2-1; D may be TRBD2 (5 bases). Deletions cut 7 bases from V and 0 bases from J, with 13 bases between. CDR1 MDHEN and CDR2 SYDVKM come from the germline V gene. This CDR3 region has 15 residues. The CDR3 region is CASTQSGRSYNEQFF. The CDR3 DNA is TGTGCCAGCACCCAAAGCGGACGCTCCTACAATGAGCAGTTCTTC.

The chain carries TRBV4-2 and TRBJ2-7, with 13 bases lining up with TRBD2. This CDR3 is 17 amino acids long. Germline V gene sequence: CDR1 LGHNA, CDR2 YNFKEQ. V lost 1 base and J lost 1; bases outside the gene matches: 4. This CDR3 reads CASSQAGLAGESYEQYF. CDR3 DNA: TGTGCCAGCAGCCAAGCCGGACTAGCGGGAGAGTCCTACGAGCAGTACTTC.

The chain joins TRBV4-2 to TRBJ2-7; 11 nucleotides agree with TRBD2. The V gene end was trimmed by 0 bases and the J gene end by 1 base; junction bases not matched to a gene: 8. Germline V gives CDR1 LGHNA, CDR2 YNFKEQ. The CDR3 consists of 18 residues. This CDR3 is CASSQDPLAGGQSYEQYF. CDR3 sequence (DNA): TGTGCCAGCAGCCAAGATCCGCTAGCGGGAGGACAGTCCTACGAGCAGTACTTC.

V is TRBV9 and J is TRBJ1-4; no reliable D call. The CDR3 has 17 residues. V was clipped by 3 bases and J by 8 bases, with 23 bases between them. Germline V gene lookup returns CDR1 SGDLS and CDR2 YYNGEE. CDR3 sequence: CASSARGSDLDGEKLFF. CDR3 DNA: TGTGCCAGCAGCGCACGAGGCTCGGACCTTGACGGCGAAAAACTGTTTTTT.

In regard to this clone: Different DNA sequences within this sample yield the same CDR3. This sequence joins TRBV6-5 and TRBJ2-5; D is uncertain. V gave up 2 bases and J gave up 0 bases, with 4 bases separating them. The CDR3 loop spans 13 amino acids. Per germline, CDR1 MNHEY and CDR2 SVGAGI. The CDR3 protein is CASSYHNQETQYF. DNA for the CDR3: TGTGCCAGCAGTTACCACAACCAAGAGACCCAGTACTTC.

The chain couples TRBV15 to TRBJ2-7, with D unclear. Germline lookup yields CDR1 LNHNV and CDR2 YYDKDF (reference sequence). Trimming shortened V by 5 bases and J by 1 base, and 9 bases separated the two germline ends. This CDR3 has 13 amino acids. As DNA, the CDR3 is TGTGCCACCAGCGAGAGATCGTCCTACGAGCAGTACTTC. It translates to CATSERSSYEQYF.

J is TRBJ2-5 and V is TRBV27, with 8 nucleotides matching TRBD2. Germline lookup yields CDR1 MNHEY and CDR2 SMNVEV (reference sequence). Trimming took 5 bases from V and 5 from J; bases not matched to a gene: 13. The CDR3 is made up of 16 amino acids. The DNA for the CDR3 is TGTGCCAGCAGTCTACGCCACGTGGCTAGCGGGGAGACCCAGTACTTC. It codes for CASSLRHVASGETQYF.

The V gene is TRBV7-9, the J gene TRBJ2-5, with D unresolved. Trimming removed 5 bases from V and 3 bases from J, with 13 bases in between. The CDR3 consists of 14 residues. The germline V gene has CDR1 SEHNR and CDR2 FQNEAQ (reference sequence). In DNA form, the CDR3 reads TGTGCCAGCAGCCTTTCCCAACAGAAAGAGACCCAGTACTTC. Its protein product is CASSLSQQKETQYF.

This sequence joins TRBV18 and TRBJ2-7; 7 nucleotides agree with TRBD1. This CDR3 is built from 17 residues. V lost 0 bases to trimming and J lost 4 bases; unmatched junction nucleotides: 12. CDR1 and CDR2 (germline): KGHSH, LQKENI. CDR3 sequence: CASSPPTGSGADYEQYF. The CDR3 nucleotides read TGTGCCAGCTCACCACCGACAGGGTCCGGGGCCGATTACGAGCAGTACTTC.

The rearrangement uses TRBV1 and TRBJ2-7; the table's D call TRBD1 went unverified against the DNA. TRBV1 is a pseudogene. This CDR3 spans 17 amino acids. Here the CDR3 reads CTSSPLPGQGGSYEQYF. The CDR3 DNA follows: TGCACCAGCAGCCCTCTGCCGGGACAGGGGGGCTCCTACGAGCAGTACTTC.

The table lists this clone with a count of one. V gene TRBV9 combines with J gene TRBJ1-5; no clear D gene. V lost 1 base to trimming and J lost 4 bases, with 6 bases between them. This CDR3 is built from 13 residues. In germline, CDR1 is SGDLS, CDR2 YYNGEE. The CDR3 reads CASSVSSNQPQHF. The CDR3 DNA reads as TGTGCCAGCAGCGTAAGTTCGAATCAGCCCCAGCATTTT.

This chain uses TRBV28 with TRBJ2-7; D not certain. Germline loops: CDR1 MDHEN, CDR2 SYDVKM. The CDR3 spans 14 residues. Between the trimmed V and J ends, which lost 3 bases and 0 bases, there was a span of 9 bases. The CDR3 reads CASSFFESSYEQYF. CDR3 coding DNA: TGTGCCAGCAGTTTCTTTGAGAGCTCCTACGAGCAGTACTTC.

This chain connects TRBV27 to TRBJ2-1, with 7 bases identical to TRBD1. Trimming removed 4 bases from V and 3 bases from J; junction bases left unmatched: 9. Looked up from germline, CDR1 is MNHEY and CDR2 is SMNVEV (reference sequence). The CDR3 loop spans 16 amino acids. The CDR3 DNA follows: TGTGCCAGCAGTTATCCTGGGACAGAGGACTACAATGAGCAGTTCTTC. Its protein is CASSYPGTEDYNEQFF.

The V call is TRBV11-2, the J call TRBJ2-5, with 8 bases that match TRBD1. Germline V gene lookup returns CDR1 SGHAT and CDR2 FQNNGV. The J segment lost 5 bases and the V segment lost 4 bases, leaving 12 bases of the junction unmatched. The CDR3 length is 16 residues. This chain's CDR3 is CASSYWTGPSVETQYF. CDR3 coding DNA: TGTGCCAGCAGCTACTGGACAGGGCCCAGTGTGGAGACCCAGTACTTC. Full variable domain (outside the CDR3, taken from reference TRBV11-2 and TRBJ2-5): EAGVAQSPRYKIIEKRQSVAFWCNPISGHATLYWYQQILGQGPKLLIQFQNNGVVDDSQLPKDRFSAERLKGVDSTLKIQPAKLEDSAVYLCASSYWTGPSVETQYFGPGTRLLVL.

The chain couples TRBV5-6 to TRBJ2-7, with D perhaps TRBD2 (7 bases). CDR1 and CDR2 from the germline V gene are SGHDT and YYEEEE. Trimming removed 2 bases from V and 5 bases from J, with 14 bases in between. The CDR3 covers 14 residues. The CDR3 nucleotides are TGTGCCAGCAGCTTAGGGGGGGCGTCCGACGAGCAGTACTTC. Its translation: CASSLGGASDEQYF.

This chain uses TRBV4-3 with TRBJ2-3; D not resolved. This CDR3 spans 12 amino acids. Trimming stripped 6 bases from V and 1 base from J, with 5 bases between. The germline CDR1 and CDR2 sequences are LGHNA and YSLEER. This chain's CDR3 is CASRDGTDTQYF. CDR3 DNA: TGCGCCAGCAGGGACGGCACAGATACGCAGTATTTT.